A single sample is the source of the 24 T cell receptor beta chains below, sequenced in a study of T cell changes during pregnancy in multiple sclerosis. Measured with immunoSEQ multiplex PCR; TCRdb has only the in-frame clones, and not every one. The sample has 56,000 or so clones, about nine tenths seen once. Sample: peripheral blood, taken after pregnancy. These TCRs come from a female donor with multiple sclerosis, enrolled in a pregnancy study.

The chain is built from TRBV30 and TRBJ2-3, with 13 bases aligning to TRBD2. The germline V gene encodes CDR1 GTSNPN and CDR2 SVGIG (reference sequence). This CDR3 is 15 amino acids long. Losses at the gene ends were 4 bases for V and 6 bases for J; bases not matched to a gene: 7. The CDR3 region is CAWNPGLAGLDTQYF. The CDR3 DNA follows: TGTGCCTGGAACCCGGGACTAGCGGGGTTGGATACGCAGTATTTT.

The J gene is TRBJ1-3, the V gene TRBV7-8; a possible D gene is TRBD1 (5 bases). Germline V gene sequence: CDR1 SGHVS, CDR2 FQNEAQ. V was pared by 5 bases and J by 8 bases, with 19 bases between. This CDR3 has 15 residues. Written as DNA, the CDR3 is TGTGCCAGCAGCCGGTTCAGAGGCTCGGGGGACACCATATATTTT. Translation gives CASSRFRGSGDTIYF.

This chain joins TRBV5-4 and TRBJ2-1; 9 nucleotides line up with TRBD2. Germline CDR1 and CDR2: SGHNT and YYREEE (reference sequence). This CDR3 region has 17 residues. With 0 bases clipped from V and 7 bases from J, the junction kept 11 bases outside the gene matches. For the CDR3, the DNA is TGTGCCAGCAGCTTGGGGGGCCGGACTAGCGCATTTAATGAGCAGTTCTTC. Its translation: CASSLGGRTSAFNEQFF. Together with reference TRBV5-4 and TRBJ2-1, the CDR3 gives the full variable domain: ETGVTQSPTHLIKTRGQQVTLRCSSQSGHNTVSWYQQALGQGPQFIFQYYREEENGRGNFPPRFSGLQFPNYSSELNVNALELDDSALYLCASSLGGRTSAFNEQFFGPGTRLTVL.

This chain uses TRBV5-1 with TRBJ1-2, with TRBD1 matching 7 bases. The CDR3 has 17 residues. V trimming: 0 bases; J trimming: 0 bases; junction bases outside the gene matches: 8. The germline gives CDR1 SGHRS, CDR2 YFSETQ. The CDR3 is CASSLDRGGLPNYGYTF. The CDR3 DNA follows: TGCGCCAGCAGCTTGGACAGGGGAGGACTCCCTAACTATGGCTACACCTTC.

This chain joins TRBV30 and TRBJ1-3; D not certain. Trimming took 0 bases from V and 3 from J, leaving 6 bases between them. The CDR3 consists of 13 residues. Germline V CDR1 and CDR2: GTSNPN, SVGIG (reference sequence). The DNA for the CDR3 is TGTGCCTGGAGTGTACCGGGTGGAAACACCATATATTTT. Translation: CAWSVPGGNTIYF.

The rearrangement links TRBV9 to TRBJ1-1; 9 bases line up with TRBD1. V lost 2 bases, J lost 4 bases, and 9 bases stayed unmatched. Per the germline V gene, CDR1 is SGDLS and CDR2 is YYNGEE. The CDR3 runs to 16 residues. The CDR3 DNA follows: TGTGCCAGCAGCGTTGGACAGGGGACGGATAGCACTGAAGCTTTCTTT. Translation gives CASSVGQGTDSTEAFF.

The gene calls are TRBV5-5 and TRBJ2-5, with 8 bases lining up with TRBD1. The V and J ends lost 6 bases and 0 bases, in that order; junction bases with no gene match: 13. The CDR3 contains 17 residues. Germline lookup yields CDR1 SGHKS and CDR2 YYEKEE (reference sequence). CDR3 nucleotides: TGTGCCAGCACCGGGATAGGACAGGGACAAAACCAAGAGACCCAGTACTTC. Amino acids: CASTGIGQGQNQETQYF.

The chain employs TRBV5-4 and TRBJ2-7; 7 nucleotides agree with TRBD1. The germline CDR1 and CDR2 sequences are SGHNT and YYREEE (reference sequence). Trimming removed 0 bases from V and 5 bases from J; junction bases left unmatched: 11. The CDR3 contains 16 residues. The CDR3 spells CASSLGNRGAGDEQYF. The DNA of the CDR3 is TGTGCCAGCAGCTTGGGAAACAGGGGCGCAGGGGACGAGCAGTACTTC.

This chain links TRBV7-2 with TRBJ2-1; D is perhaps TRBD2 (5 bases). The CDR3 loop spans 15 amino acids. Germline CDR1 SGHTA, CDR2 FQGNSA. V dropped 2 bases and J dropped 2 bases, with 10 bases sitting between them. Here the CDR3 reads CASSLMSGPYNEQFF. The CDR3 DNA follows: TGTGCCAGCAGCTTAATGAGCGGTCCCTACAATGAGCAGTTCTTC.

V is TRBV27 and J is TRBJ2-1; 8 bases match TRBD2. CDR3 length equals 16 residues. Germline V lookup: CDR1 MNHEY, CDR2 SMNVEV (reference sequence). Unmatched junction bases numbered 10, after V lost 6 bases and J lost 3 bases. DNA of the CDR3: TGTGCCAGCAGGCTAGGGGGGAGCGGGGGCTACAATGAGCAGTTCTTC. This codes for CASRLGGSGGYNEQFF.

The chain is built from TRBV28 and TRBJ1-5; D perhaps matches TRBD1 (5 bases). This CDR3 region has 13 residues. Germline V gene data show CDR1 as MDHEN and CDR2 as SYDVKM. V was clipped by 7 bases and J by 4 bases, with 11 bases between them. CDR3 region: CASTRQHNQPQHF. The CDR3 DNA sequence: TGTGCCAGCACCAGACAGCATAATCAGCCCCAGCATTTT. The variable domain in full, completed from reference TRBV28 and TRBJ1-5, reads DVKVTQSSRYLVKRTGEKVFLECVQDMDHENMFWYRQDPGLGLRLIYFSYDVKMKEKGDIPEGYSVSREKKERFSLILESASTNQTSMYLCASTRQHNQPQHFGDGTRLSIL.

The chain is built from TRBV6-6 and TRBJ2-1; D not certain. Germline values: CDR1 MNHNY, CDR2 SVGAGI (reference sequence). V was cut by 5 bases and J by 0 bases, with 11 bases left in between. The CDR3 totals 15 residues. The CDR3 nucleotides read TGTGCCAGCAGTCTTATACAGAGCTCCTACAATGAGCAGTTCTTC. Translating it yields CASSLIQSSYNEQFF.

The rearrangement uses TRBV15 and TRBJ1-4, with D maybe TRBD1 (5 bases). The CDR3 consists of 15 residues. The germline V gene encodes CDR1 LNHNV and CDR2 YYDKDF (reference sequence). V was clipped by 0 bases and J by 5 bases, with 10 bases between them. The CDR3 region has the DNA TGTGCCACCAGCAGAGAGGACAAGGGGAATGAAAAACTGTTTTTT. It translates to CATSREDKGNEKLFF.

A single count supports this clone. The V gene is TRBV10-2, the J gene TRBJ2-7; 14 nucleotides agree with TRBD2. The CDR3 covers 18 residues. Trimming took 6 bases from V and 1 from J; bases not matched to a gene: 11. Germline values: CDR1 WSHSY, CDR2 SAAADI. CDR3 nucleotide sequence: TGCGCCAGCAGCCACGGACTAGCGGGGGGCCATATTTCCTACGAGCAGTACTTC. Translating it yields CASSHGLAGGHISYEQYF.

V gene TRBV6-5 combines with J gene TRBJ1-2; D unclear. This CDR3 is 12 amino acids long. The germline V gene has CDR1 MNHEY and CDR2 SVGAGI. Trimming pared 9 bases from V and 0 bases from J, leaving 8 bases between. CDR3 DNA: TGTGCCAGTGAGACACCTAACTATGGCTACACCTTC. This translates into CASETPNYGYTF.

This clone was observed a handful of times. The rearrangement uses TRBV6-5 and TRBJ1-1; D call uncertain. Germline V CDR1 and CDR2: MNHEY, SVGAGI. CDR3 length equals 13 residues. Deletions cut 2 bases from V and 5 bases from J, with 9 bases between. In nucleotides, the CDR3 is TGTGCCAGCAGTTACCAAGGGAGAACTGAAGCTTTCTTT. This translates into CASSYQGRTEAFF.

The V gene is TRBV7-3, the J gene TRBJ2-5; a weak D match, TRBD2 (6 bases). Germline V gene data show CDR1 as SGHTA and CDR2 as FQGTGA. The V gene lost 5 bases and the J gene lost 1 base, with 17 bases spanning the gap. CDR3 length: 16 amino acids. CDR3 in DNA: TGTGCCAGCAGCCCGACCTTTCACGGGGGCCAAGAGACCCAGTACTTC. Encoded protein: CASSPTFHGGQETQYF.

This chain uses TRBV4-1 with TRBJ2-1; 10 bases match TRBD2. The germline gives CDR1 MGHRA, CDR2 YSYEKL. This CDR3 region has 16 residues. Unmatched junction bases numbered 10, after V lost 3 bases and J lost 8 bases. CDR3 sequence (DNA): TGCGCCAGCAGCCAGACAGTAGCGGGGGGCTGGCATGAGCAGTTCTTC. Translating it yields CASSQTVAGGWHEQFF.

The chain couples TRBV6-5 to TRBJ1-1, with D perhaps TRBD1 (5 bases). Trimming pared 6 bases from V and 4 bases from J, leaving 12 bases between. Germline V gene data show CDR1 as MNHEY and CDR2 as SVGAGI. The CDR3 is 13 residues long. The CDR3 sequence is CASRRQRLTEAFF. In DNA form, the CDR3 reads TGTGCCAGCAGAAGACAGAGACTCACTGAAGCTTTCTTT.

The sample holds one count of this clone. The genes are TRBV2 and TRBJ1-4; possibly TRBD1 for D (5 bases). Per germline, CDR1 SNHLY and CDR2 FYNNEI. The length of the CDR3 is 15 residues. Trimming pared 5 bases from V and 7 bases from J, leaving 17 bases between. DNA for the CDR3: TGTGCCAGCAGTTGGGACTGGGGGATTATTGAAAAACTGTTTTTT. Translating it yields CASSWDWGIIEKLFF.

This chain uses TRBV12-5 with TRBJ2-7; D might be TRBD1 (7 bases). In germline, CDR1 is LGHNT, CDR2 FRNRAP. The V and J ends lost 3 bases and 3 bases respectively, with 12 bases between them. The CDR3 is 14 amino acids. The CDR3 nucleotides are TGTGCTAGTGGTTTCTGGCAGGGGGGCTACGAGCAGTACTTC. It is translated as CASGFWQGGYEQYF. The complete variable domain, with remaining parts taken from reference TRBV12-5 and TRBJ2-7, reads DARVTQTPRHKVTEMGQEVTMRCQPILGHNTVFWYRQTMMQGLELLAYFRNRAPLDDSGMPKDRFSAEMPDATLATLKIQPSEPRDSAVYFCASGFWQGGYEQYFGPGTRLTVT.

V gene TRBV7-2 combines with J gene TRBJ1-4; D not certain. The CDR3 runs to 15 residues. Deletions cut 1 base from V and 3 bases from J, with 9 bases between. In germline, CDR1 is SGHTA, CDR2 FQGNSA. DNA for the CDR3: TGTGCCAGCAGCTTAGGGGAGTTGGCTAATGAAAAACTGTTTTTT. Protein product: CASSLGELANEKLFF.

The chain employs TRBV6-1 and TRBJ1-5, with D possibly being TRBD1 (6 bases). The CDR3 has 15 residues. Germline CDR1 and CDR2: MNHNS and SASEGT. The ends were cut back, 4 bases at V and 5 bases at J, with 15 bases in the middle. CDR3 sequence (DNA): TGTGCCAGCAGTGTGGAGAGAGGGGGTTATCAGCCCCAGCATTTT. Translating gives CASSVERGGYQPQHF.

CDR3 amino acids: CASGNAGRYNSPLHF. CDR3 DNA: TGTGCCAGTGGTAACGCGGGACGGTATAATTCACCCCTCCACTTT. J is TRBJ1-6 and V is TRBV19; D may be TRBD1 (5 bases). V was clipped by 8 bases and J by 4 bases, with 15 bases between them. Germline V gives CDR1 LNHDA, CDR2 SQIVND (reference sequence). CDR3 length equals 15 residues.